A single sample gave rise to the 22 T cell receptor beta chains below, sequenced in a study of beta chain features in type 1 diabetes. The entirety of the isolated RNA underwent reverse transcription, so expressed TCRB transcripts were sequenced. The protocol was immunoSEQ multiplex PCR, while the TCRdb copy is restricted to in-frame clones and leaves out a portion. The data hold under 900,000 clones, with 15% to 20% observed a single time. Specimen: naive CD4+ T cells from blood. The receptors derive from a woman in her late teens or twenties in good health.

There are a few counts of this clone. The chain links TRBV7-9 to TRBJ2-1; 10 bases map to TRBD2. The V gene end was trimmed by 4 bases and the J gene end by 4 bases; junction bases not matched to a gene: 7. CDR1 is SEHNR, CDR2 FQNEAQ, per germline (reference sequence). The CDR3 is 16 amino acids. CDR3 DNA: TGTGCCAGCAGCTCGCCGGCTAGCGGGAGTTACAATGAGCAGTTCTTC. Translation gives CASSSPASGSYNEQFF.

This clone was observed a few times. This rearrangement joins TRBV28 to TRBJ2-5; D is perhaps TRBD1 (6 bases). This CDR3 is 15 amino acids long. CDR1 MDHEN and CDR2 SYDVKM come from the germline V gene. V shed 10 bases and J shed 5 bases, with 23 bases lying between them. The CDR3 region has the DNA TGTGCCACCATCGAAATAGGACAGCCCAAGGAGACCCAGTACTTC. It encodes CATIEIGQPKETQYF.

The rearrangement uses TRBV18 and TRBJ1-5; D possibly corresponds to TRBD1 (6 bases). CDR3 length equals 15 residues. V lost 4 bases, J lost 2 bases, and 12 bases lay in between. Germline V gene sequence: CDR1 KGHSH, CDR2 LQKENI. The CDR3 sequence: CASSQGVRGNQPQHF. CDR3 DNA sequence: TGTGCCAGCTCACAGGGGGTTCGAGGCAATCAGCCCCAGCATTTT.

The chain employs TRBV7-2 and TRBJ2-1, with D perhaps matching TRBD2 (7 bases). The CDR3 has 17 amino acids. Germline CDR1 and CDR2: SGHTA and FQGNSA. Trimming pared 0 bases from V and 0 bases from J, leaving 12 bases between. Here the CDR3 DNA reads TGTGCCAGCAGCTTAGCCCGAGGGGGGGTCTCCTACAATGAGCAGTTCTTC. Its translation is CASSLARGGVSYNEQFF.

The table lists this clone with a few counts. The V and J genes are TRBV5-4 and TRBJ2-3; the D gene could be TRBD1 or TRBD2 (5 bases each). The CDR3 is made up of 17 amino acids. Trimming removed 4 bases at V and 0 bases at J, with 18 bases between. In germline, CDR1 is SGHNT, CDR2 YYREEE (reference sequence). The CDR3 region is CASSLRSGPTSTDTQYF. DNA of the CDR3: TGTGCCAGCAGCCTTCGGTCGGGACCGACTAGCACAGATACGCAGTATTTT.

This clone has a single count. The genes are TRBV5-4 and TRBJ2-5, with a possible D match to TRBD2 (5 bases). The germline V and J ends were trimmed by 2 bases and 2 bases, with 7 bases remaining between them. Germline CDR1 reads SGHNT; CDR2 reads YYREEE (reference sequence). The CDR3 is 13 residues long. The CDR3 sequence is CASSFRGQETQYF. Written as DNA, the CDR3 is TGTGCCAGCAGCTTTCGGGGACAAGAGACCCAGTACTTC.

The chain is built from TRBV15 and TRBJ2-5; unclear D gene. The CDR3 extends over 13 amino acids. Germline lookup yields CDR1 LNHNV and CDR2 YYDKDF (reference sequence). V dropped 4 bases and J dropped 2 bases, with 8 bases sitting between them. CDR3 sequence (DNA): TGTGCCACCAGCATTCCGAGACAAGAGACCCAGTACTTC. Residues: CATSIPRQETQYF.

The chain couples TRBV21-1 to TRBJ1-5; TRBD1, the table's D call, was not compared with the DNA. TRBV21-1 has pseudogene status. This CDR3 region has 16 residues. CDR3 bases: TGTGCCAGCAGCACGGCAACAGGGTATAGCAATCAGCCCCAGCATTTT. As protein: CASSTATGYSNQPQHF.

This chain links TRBV7-9 with TRBJ2-1; TRBD2 might be the D (6 bases). The V gene lost 5 bases and the J gene lost 8 bases, with 16 bases spanning the gap. The V gene's germline CDR1 is SEHNR and CDR2 FQNEAQ (reference sequence). The CDR3 length is 14 residues. The CDR3: CASSTQRLDHEQFF. The CDR3 nucleotides are TGTGCCAGCAGCACACAAAGACTAGATCATGAGCAGTTCTTC.

The sample holds a few counts of this clone. The rearrangement uses TRBV19 and TRBJ2-1; D unclear. V lost 6 bases and J 7 bases, leaving 10 bases between the germline ends. The CDR3 consists of 12 residues. Germline V gives CDR1 LNHDA, CDR2 SQIVND (reference sequence). The chain's CDR3 is CASSNWVNEQFF. The CDR3 DNA reads as TGTGCCAGTAGCAATTGGGTTAATGAGCAGTTCTTC.

This rearrangement joins TRBV11-1 to TRBJ2-1; D not certain. The CDR3 loop spans 19 amino acids. Germline CDR1 reads SGHAT; CDR2 reads FQDESV (reference sequence). Trimming removed 5 bases from V and 0 bases from J, with 23 bases in between. CDR3 protein: CASSVFSRVGLSSYNEQFF. The CDR3 nucleotides read TGTGCCAGCAGCGTGTTTAGTAGGGTGGGTCTAAGCTCCTACAATGAGCAGTTCTTC.

The chain has TRBV18 and TRBJ2-7; 9 bases agree with TRBD1. This CDR3 comprises 16 residues. The junction had 6 bases not matched to a gene; V was cut back by 3 bases and J by 0 bases. Looked up from germline, CDR1 is KGHSH and CDR2 is LQKENI. The CDR3 sequence is CASSPRQTGGSYEQYF. CDR3 bases: TGTGCCAGCTCACCCCGTCAGACAGGGGGCTCCTACGAGCAGTACTTC. Complete variable domain (other parts from reference TRBV18 and TRBJ2-7): NAGVMQNPRHLVRRRGQEARLRCSPMKGHSHVYWYRQLPEEGLKFMVYLQKENIIDESGMPKERFSAEFPKEGPSILRIQQVVRGDSAAYFCASSPRQTGGSYEQYFGPGTRLTVT.

About this clone: This same CDR3 is encoded by further DNA sequences in the sample. V usage is TRBV11-2 and J usage is TRBJ2-2, with 7 bases that match TRBD1. Germline values: CDR1 SGHAT, CDR2 FQNNGV. The CDR3 contains 14 residues. V was pared by 2 bases and J by 6 bases, with 3 bases of the junction left unmatched. The CDR3: CASSLRQGAGELFF. The CDR3 DNA is TGTGCCAGCAGCTTACGTCAGGGGGCCGGGGAGCTGTTTTTT.

Here the CDR3 DNA reads TGCGCCAGCAGCTTGCGTCCGCCCGGACTAGCGGAATACAATGAGCAGTTCTTC. As protein: CASSLRPPGLAEYNEQFF. The chain is built from TRBV5-1 and TRBJ2-1; TRBD2 matches 10 bases. From germline, CDR1 is SGHRS and CDR2 YFSETQ. The CDR3 contains 18 residues. J was trimmed by 4 bases and V by 1 base; bases with no gene match: 11.

DNA for the CDR3: TGTGCCAGCAGCTCTGGGGTCAGTTCGGAGACCCAGTACTTC. It codes for CASSSGVSSETQYF. This rearrangement joins TRBV7-9 to TRBJ2-5; D not resolved. V was trimmed by 4 bases and J by 5 bases, leaving 14 bases between them. Germline-derived CDR1 and CDR2 are SEHNR and FQNEAQ (reference sequence). The CDR3 sequence is 14 residues long.

This clone has just a few counts. The chain carries TRBV5-1 and TRBJ2-7; 9 bases are shared with TRBD2. V shed 0 bases, J shed 2 bases, and the junction held 3 bases outside the gene matches. CDR1 and CDR2 from the germline V gene are SGHRS and YFSETQ. The CDR3 has 15 residues. CDR3 sequence reads: CASSLGLAAPYEQYF. The CDR3 DNA reads TGCGCCAGCAGCTTGGGACTAGCGGCCCCCTACGAGCAGTACTTC.

This clone has just a few counts. The chain recombines TRBV5-1 with TRBJ1-4, with D unclear. V was pared by 2 bases and J by 6 bases, with 8 bases between. Germline CDR1 SGHRS, CDR2 YFSETQ. The CDR3 contains 13 residues. The CDR3 protein is CASSLRADEKLFF. In nucleotides, the CDR3 is TGCGCCAGCAGCTTAAGGGCGGATGAAAAACTGTTTTTT.

The CDR3 DNA reads as TGTGCCAGCAGTGTATTCTTCGGGACGGACTACAATGAGCAGTTCTTC. Residues: CASSVFFGTDYNEQFF. The gene calls are TRBV6-4 and TRBJ2-1, with D perhaps given as TRBD1 or TRBD2 (5 bases each). Germline CDR1 reads MRHNA; CDR2 reads SNTAGT. Trimming left V 4 bases short and J 3 bases short, with 16 bases between. There are 16 residues in the CDR3.

This clone was counted between two and nine times. CDR3 DNA: TGTGCCATCAGTGAGTCGTTGGGGACAGGGGGTTACGAGCAGTACTTC. It yields the protein CAISESLGTGGYEQYF. The rearrangement joins TRBV10-3 to TRBJ2-7; TRBD1 agrees at 11 bases. The J segment lost 4 bases and the V segment lost 0 bases, leaving 5 bases of the junction unmatched. Germline V CDR1 and CDR2: ENHRY, SYGVKD. CDR3 length: 16 residues.

This clone was observed a few times. The chain joins TRBV29-1 to TRBJ2-5, with TRBD2 identical over 15 bases. Losses at the gene ends were 4 bases for V and 5 bases for J; bases not matched to a gene: 5. This CDR3 region has 15 residues. Germline V CDR1 and CDR2: SQVTM, ANQGSEA. The CDR3 DNA is TGCAGCGTTGCCCCCGGACTAGCGGGAGGGGAGACCCAGTACTTC. This translates into CSVAPGLAGGETQYF.

This sequence joins TRBV6-5 and TRBJ2-3; 7 bases fit TRBD2. The CDR3 has 14 residues. J was trimmed by 2 bases and V by 7 bases; bases with no gene match: 6. Germline CDR1 is MNHEY and CDR2 is SVGAGI. The CDR3 DNA reads as TGTGCCAGCACCAGACTAGCCCCCACAGATACGCAGTATTTT. Residues: CASTRLAPTDTQYF.

This clone came up a few times. The rearrangement links TRBV19 to TRBJ2-3; TRBD2 might be the D (6 bases). The CDR3 is 13 residues long. The germline V gene has CDR1 LNHDA and CDR2 SQIVND (reference sequence). The V gene lost 3 bases and the J gene lost 4 bases, with 8 bases spanning the gap. This chain's CDR3 is CASSMEGPDTQYF. CDR3 nucleotide sequence: TGTGCCAGTAGTATGGAGGGGCCAGATACGCAGTATTTT.